This record concerns one T cell receptor beta chain sequence. Its antigen remains unknown. Blood got drawn at baseline, again on cycle 4 day 1, and then on cycle 7 day 1. The length of the CDR3 is 14 residues. Per the germline V gene, CDR1 is MDHEN and CDR2 is SYDVKM. The V end lost 9 bases, the J end lost 5 bases, and 19 bases lay between the germline ends. These data belong to a study of OX40 agonist ivuxolimab in advanced cancers. The wider study: Three patients showed partial responses: one hepatocellular carcinoma and two cutaneous melanoma cases.

Here immunoSEQ multiplex PCR was the method, and the copy in TCRdb shows in-frame clones only, minus some. This sample has about 89,000 clones; approximately 91% occur once, and the top ten carry around 0.71%. Study outcomes and limitations: The authors did not determine the antigen specificity of the expanded peripheral T cells. Clonal expansion in partial responders at 0.1-3.0 mg/kg ranked among the lowest.

The chain has TRBV28 and TRBJ1-1, with no clear D. The source is an adult with an advanced solid tumor such as melanoma, head and neck, liver or kidney cancer. The starting material was CD4+ or CD8+ T cells sorted from blood, obtained in a trial of the OX40 agonist ivuxolimab. The CDR3 loop reads CASHTQNRGTEAFF. The CDR3 region has the DNA TGTGCCAGTCATACACAAAATCGAGGGACTGAAGCTTTCTTT.